These T cell receptor beta chains were read from a single sample in a study of neurological immune-mediated disorders. One entry per CDR3 protein, called by TCRdb with MiXCR from the 5' RACE reads. This table holds about 36,000 distinct CDR3 sequences, 10% found once. The material sequenced was PBMCs. Every receptor here comes from a woman under 40 with HTLV-1-associated myelopathy (HAM/TSP). Both conserved end residues are part of each CDR3. Each record gives: J gene, clone size, V gene, D gene, CDR3 length, CDR3 DNA, CDR3 protein. The D gene is left open where the match is weak. Part of the rows lack a size; the others show once, few, many or a class for expanded clones.

J gene: TRBJ1-4; clone size: many; V gene: TRBV20-1; D gene: NA; CDR3 length: 15; CDR3 DNA: TGCAGTGCTAACGTATATAGGGCAACTAATGAAAAACTGTTTTTT; CDR3 protein: CSANVYRATNEKLFF
J gene: TRBJ2-3; clone size: many; V gene: TRBV20-1; D gene: TRBD1; CDR3 length: 16; CDR3 DNA: TGCAGTGCTAGAGTTAACCCGGGACAGGGGGCCGATACGCAGTATTTT; CDR3 protein: CSARVNPGQGADTQYF
J gene: TRBJ2-3; clone size: NA; V gene: TRBV5-1; D gene: TRBD2; CDR3 length: 15; CDR3 DNA: TGCGCCAGCAGCTTGGCTAGCGGGGGGGTAGATACGCAGTATTTT; CDR3 protein: CASSLASGGVDTQYF
J gene: TRBJ1-1; clone size: many; V gene: TRBV29-1; D gene: TRBD1; CDR3 length: 15; CDR3 DNA: TGCAGCGGAGGACAGGGGCAAAGAATGAACACTGAAGCTTTCTTT; CDR3 protein: CSGGQGQRMNTEAFF
J gene: TRBJ2-1; clone size: many; V gene: TRBV20-1; D gene: NA; CDR3 length: 11; CDR3 DNA: TGCAGTGCTAGAGATTCCCATGAGCAGTTCTTC; CDR3 protein: CSARDSHEQFF
J gene: TRBJ1-1; clone size: many; V gene: TRBV7-2; D gene: TRBD1; CDR3 length: 15; CDR3 DNA: TGTGCCAGCAGCGCGGACAGGCGGTGGGACACTGAAGCTTTCTTT; CDR3 protein: CASSADRRWDTEAFF
J gene: TRBJ2-3; clone size: many; V gene: TRBV10-3; D gene: NA; CDR3 length: 13; CDR3 DNA: TGTGCCATCAGGGGTCGAGTCACAGATACGCAGTATTTT; CDR3 protein: CAIRGRVTDTQYF
J gene: TRBJ1-3; clone size: many; V gene: TRBV14; D gene: NA; CDR3 length: 15; CDR3 DNA: TGTGCCAGCAGCCAGGCAGCCCACTCTGGAAACACCATATATTTT; CDR3 protein: CASSQAAHSGNTIYF
J gene: TRBJ1-3; clone size: many; V gene: TRBV5-1; D gene: NA; CDR3 length: 15; CDR3 DNA: TGCGCCAGCAGCTTGGCCCCCGGTTATGGAAACACCATATATTTT; CDR3 protein: CASSLAPGYGNTIYF
J gene: TRBJ2-3; clone size: many; V gene: TRBV5-1; D gene: NA; CDR3 length: 16; CDR3 DNA: TGCGCCAGCAGTACCGGACAGACTACTAGCACAGATACGCAGTATTTT; CDR3 protein: CASSTGQTTSTDTQYF
J gene: TRBJ1-5; clone size: many; V gene: TRBV20-1; D gene: NA; CDR3 length: 14; CDR3 DNA: TGCAGTGCTAGAGTGGGTAGAGCCAATCAGCCCCAGCATTTT; CDR3 protein: CSARVGRANQPQHF
J gene: TRBJ2-7; clone size: many; V gene: TRBV30; D gene: NA; CDR3 length: 13; CDR3 DNA: TGTGCCTGGAGTCTAGGAGGGTCGTACGAGCAGTACTTC; CDR3 protein: CAWSLGGSYEQYF
J gene: TRBJ1-2; clone size: many; V gene: TRBV9; D gene: TRBD1; CDR3 length: 15; CDR3 DNA: TGTGCCAGCAGCCCCGGGGACAGTTCTAACTATGGCTACACCTTC; CDR3 protein: CASSPGDSSNYGYTF
J gene: TRBJ2-3; clone size: many; V gene: TRBV12-3/TRBV12-4; D gene: TRBD2; CDR3 length: 14; CDR3 DNA: TGTGCCAGCAGGCTAGCGGGGGGGCCAGATACGCAGTATTTT; CDR3 protein: CASRLAGGPDTQYF
J gene: TRBJ1-6; clone size: many; V gene: TRBV6-5; D gene: TRBD1; CDR3 length: 15; CDR3 DNA: TGTGCCAGCAGCCCGGACAGGGGCAGTAATTCACCCCTCCACTTT; CDR3 protein: CASSPDRGSNSPLHF
J gene: TRBJ2-7; clone size: NA; V gene: TRBV5-1; D gene: NA; CDR3 length: 11; CDR3 DNA: TGTGCCAGAAGCTTGGAAGCCGAGCAGTACTTC; CDR3 protein: CARSLEAEQYF
J gene: TRBJ2-7; clone size: many; V gene: TRBV20-1; D gene: NA; CDR3 length: 12; CDR3 DNA: TGCAGTGCTAGCTCGGGGGGCAGCGAGCAGTACTTC; CDR3 protein: CSASSGGSEQYF
J gene: TRBJ2-7; clone size: few; V gene: TRBV7-9; D gene: TRBD2; CDR3 length: 17; CDR3 DNA: TGTGCCAGCAGCATAAACAGCGGCGGGGGGGGCTCCTACGAGCAGTACTTC; CDR3 protein: CASSINSGGGGSYEQYF
J gene: TRBJ1-1; clone size: NA; V gene: TRBV5-1; D gene: NA; CDR3 length: 16; CDR3 DNA: TGCGCCAGCAGCTTGGAAAACGCCGGCCCGCACACTGAAGCTTTCTTT; CDR3 protein: CASSLENAGPHTEAFF
J gene: TRBJ2-3; clone size: NA; V gene: TRBV7-2; D gene: NA; CDR3 length: 13; CDR3 DNA: TGTGCCAGCAGCAAGGGGAATAAAGATACGCGGTATTTT; CDR3 protein: CASSKGNKDTRYF
J gene: TRBJ1-4; clone size: many; V gene: TRBV5-1; D gene: NA; CDR3 length: 14; CDR3 DNA: TGCGCCAGCAGCTTGGTTAGGGGAGGCGAAAAACTGTTTTTT; CDR3 protein: CASSLVRGGEKLFF
J gene: TRBJ2-1; clone size: many; V gene: TRBV29-1; D gene: TRBD1; CDR3 length: 16; CDR3 DNA: TGCAGCGTTTCTGAGTGGGGCAGGGGGCTAAACAATGAGCAGTTCTTC; CDR3 protein: CSVSEWGRGLNNEQFF
J gene: TRBJ2-2; clone size: NA; V gene: TRBV14; D gene: NA; CDR3 length: 14; CDR3 DNA: TGTGCCAGCAGCAAAATCCGCGCCACCGGGGAGCTGTTTTTT; CDR3 protein: CASSKIRATGELFF
J gene: TRBJ1-1; clone size: many; V gene: TRBV20-1; D gene: NA; CDR3 length: 13; CDR3 DNA: TGCAGTGCTAGGGGATTGCTAGACACTGAAGCTTTCTTT; CDR3 protein: CSARGLLDTEAFF
J gene: TRBJ1-3; clone size: many; V gene: TRBV20-1; D gene: TRBD1; CDR3 length: 15; CDR3 DNA: TGCAGTGCTGGAATACAGGGGCTTCTTGGAAACACCATATATTTT; CDR3 protein: CSAGIQGLLGNTIYF
J gene: TRBJ2-3; clone size: many; V gene: TRBV5-1; D gene: NA; CDR3 length: 11; CDR3 DNA: TGCGCCAGCCCGTCTCTTGATACGCAGTATTTT; CDR3 protein: CASPSLDTQYF
J gene: TRBJ1-2; clone size: many; V gene: TRBV3-1; D gene: NA; CDR3 length: 16; CDR3 DNA: TGTGCCAGCAGCCAAGAGGGCCCGACTTTAAACTATGGCTACACCTTC; CDR3 protein: CASSQEGPTLNYGYTF
J gene: TRBJ2-7; clone size: many; V gene: TRBV7-2; D gene: TRBD2; CDR3 length: 14; CDR3 DNA: TGTGCCAGCAGCATTAGCGGGGGCTCCTACGAGCAGTACTTC; CDR3 protein: CASSISGGSYEQYF
J gene: TRBJ1-1; clone size: many; V gene: TRBV10-1; D gene: TRBD1; CDR3 length: 13; CDR3 DNA: TGCGCCAGCAGCGGACAGGGGTGGGGTGAAGCTTTCTTT; CDR3 protein: CASSGQGWGEAFF
J gene: TRBJ2-2; clone size: few; V gene: TRBV5-3; D gene: NA; CDR3 length: 18; CDR3 DNA: TGTGCCAGAAGCGCCGGGTTTTACAGGGAGGGGAGGACCGGGGAGCTGTTTTTT; CDR3 protein: CARSAGFYREGRTGELFF